The 25 T cell receptor beta chains listed next were all sequenced from one sample in a study of T-cell reconstitution after alpha-beta-depleted transplantation in children (TCRdb year 2016). To prepare the library, PCR was applied. Data came from an Illumina HiSeq 2500. TCR library preparation used molecular barcoding, with unique molecular identifiers applied to normalize quantification of the TCRbeta repertoire. In TCRdb, the public reads were trimmed at Q25 with fastp and aligned with MiXCR, with productive beta chains retained. Merged by CDR3 protein, the rows form single entries marked with the most common genes and DNA. This sample has 350,000 to 400,000 distinct CDR3 sequences in its table, and around 21% of those were observed once. Clones ranked in the top ten supply approximately 3.8% of the sample. This specimen was PBMCs from the stem cell graft donor, taken from the stem cell graft. All receptors come from a human donor who donated a stem cell graft to a child with acute myeloid leukemia.

The gene calls are TRBV6-1 and TRBJ2-3, with 7 bases that match TRBD2. Germline trimming cut 6 bases from V and 4 bases from J; bases unmatched to any gene: 7. The CDR3 is 14 amino acids. Germline lookup yields CDR1 MNHNS and CDR2 SASEGT. The CDR3 DNA follows: TGTGCCAGCAGCCGGGTGGCGGGAGCAGATACGCAGTATTTT. It is translated as CASSRVAGADTQYF.

The gene calls are TRBV20-1 and TRBJ2-3, with D perhaps given as TRBD1 or TRBD2 (5 bases each). The CDR3 totals 14 residues. Germline V gene lookup returns CDR1 DFQATT and CDR2 SNEGSKA (reference sequence). Deletions cut 5 bases from V and 1 base from J, with 13 bases between. DNA for the CDR3: TGCAGTGCTTACCGGGACGTTGGCACAGATACGCAGTATTTT. It encodes CSAYRDVGTDTQYF.

This clonotype was detected many times. The chain carries TRBV6-4 and TRBJ2-1; 10 bases agree with TRBD2. The trim removed 3 bases at V and 8 bases at J, leaving 7 bases unmatched. The germline CDR1 and CDR2 sequences are MRHNA and SNTAGT. The CDR3 covers 15 residues. The CDR3 nucleotides are TGTGCCAGCAGTGAAGGGCCAGCGGGAGGGGATGAGCAGTTCTTC. Amino acids: CASSEGPAGGDEQFF.

This chain connects TRBV7-8 to TRBJ1-1; 8 bases map to TRBD1. From germline, CDR1 is SGHVS and CDR2 FQNEAQ. The CDR3 runs to 17 residues. The V and J ends lost 2 bases and 0 bases, in that order; junction bases with no gene match: 8. As DNA, the CDR3 is TGTGCCAGCAGCTTAAGGACAGGGCAGATCATGAACACTGAAGCTTTCTTT. Translation gives CASSLRTGQIMNTEAFF. Full variable domain (rest looked up from reference TRBV7-8 and TRBJ1-1): GAGVSQSPRYKVAKRGQDVALRCDPISGHVSLFWYQQALGQGPEFLTYFQNEAQLDKSGLPSDRFFAERPEGSVSTLKIQRTQQEDSAVYLCASSLRTGQIMNTEAFFGQGTRLTVV.

This clonotype was seen ten or more times. V is TRBV12-3 or TRBV12-4 and J is TRBJ1-1; TRBD1 might be the D (5 bases). V lost 1 base and J 0 bases, leaving 6 bases between the germline ends. The CDR3 is made up of 14 amino acids. DNA for the CDR3: TGTGCCAGCAGTTTAGAGGGGATGAACACTGAAGCTTTCTTT. Protein sequence: CASSLEGMNTEAFF.

The chain recombines TRBV14 with TRBJ1-5; TRBD1 might be the D (6 bases). The CDR3 spans 17 residues. The germline gives CDR1 SGHDN, CDR2 FVKESK. V was shortened by 0 bases and J by 0 bases, with 12 bases between the two germline ends. CDR3 sequence reads: CASSQEGHTHSNQPQHF. CDR3 in DNA: TGTGCCAGCAGCCAAGAGGGACATACCCATAGCAATCAGCCCCAGCATTTT.

The V gene is TRBV11-2, the J gene TRBJ2-1; D gene unclear. The ends were cut back, 4 bases at V and 0 bases at J, with 25 bases in the middle. This CDR3 spans 20 amino acids. Germline values: CDR1 SGHAT, CDR2 FQNNGV. CDR3 sequence (DNA): TGTGCCAGCAGCTCCCGCCCATGGGCAGACCTCCGGAGCTCCTACAATGAGCAGTTCTTC. The encoded protein is CASSSRPWADLRSSYNEQFF.

The chain joins TRBV24-1 to TRBJ2-7, with 8 bases aligning to TRBD2. CDR3 length: 14 amino acids. The germline CDR1 and CDR2 sequences are KGHDR and SFDVKD. Trimming removed 5 bases from V and 5 bases from J; junction bases left unmatched: 7. The CDR3 spells CATSGVAGFHEQYF. The CDR3 DNA is TGTGCCACCAGTGGGGTAGCGGGGTTCCACGAGCAGTACTTC.

This chain links TRBV28 with TRBJ1-5; no clear D gene. Looked up from germline, CDR1 is MDHEN and CDR2 is SYDVKM. The CDR3 loop spans 17 amino acids. Trimming took off 5 bases at V and 3 bases at J, with 20 bases between the two ends. The CDR3 sequence is CASSKPPDRIPNQPQHF. CDR3 bases: TGTGCCAGCAGTAAACCTCCCGACCGAATCCCCAATCAGCCCCAGCATTTT.

V usage is TRBV6-5 and J usage is TRBJ1-5, with D possibly TRBD1 on 6 matching bases. Trimming pared 0 bases from V and 5 bases from J, leaving 8 bases between. Germline V gene sequence: CDR1 MNHEY, CDR2 SVGAGI. This CDR3 is built from 14 residues. The CDR3 here is CASSYSTGYQPQHF. The CDR3 DNA reads TGTGCCAGCAGTTACTCTACAGGGTATCAGCCCCAGCATTTT.

At least ten counts were recorded for this clonotype. The rearrangement joins TRBV7-2 to TRBJ2-7, with 7 bases lining up with TRBD1. Trimming took 2 bases from V and 3 from J; bases not matched to a gene: 4. CDR3 length: 14 amino acids. CDR1 SGHTA and CDR2 FQGNSA come from the germline V gene. Here the CDR3 reads CASSLQQGYYEQYF. CDR3 coding DNA: TGTGCCAGCAGCTTACAACAGGGGTACTACGAGCAGTACTTC. Full variable domain (missing parts from reference TRBV7-2 and TRBJ2-7): GAGVSQSPSNKVTEKGKDVELRCDPISGHTALYWYRQSLGQGLEFLIYFQGNSAPDKSGLPSDRFSAERTGGSVSTLTIQRTQQEDSAVYLCASSLQQGYYEQYFGPGTRLTVT.

This clonotype was detected a few times. V usage is TRBV4-2 and J usage is TRBJ2-7; 12 bases align to TRBD1. Germline V CDR1 and CDR2: LGHNA, YNFKEQ. This CDR3 spans 14 amino acids. V shed 6 bases, J shed 5 bases, and the junction held 5 bases outside the gene matches. CDR3 loop: CASRTGQGANEQYF. The DNA of the CDR3 is TGTGCCAGCAGAACGGGACAGGGGGCGAACGAGCAGTACTTC.

This clonotype has ten or more counts. This chain joins TRBV4-1 and TRBJ2-2; TRBD2 aligns across 14 bases. The V segment lost 3 bases and the J segment 7 bases; nucleotides outside the gene matches: 7. CDR3 length: 17 amino acids. The germline CDR1 and CDR2 sequences are MGHRA and YSYEKL. CDR3 sequence reads: CASSQARLAGGHGELFF. CDR3 in DNA: TGCGCCAGCAGCCAGGCCAGACTAGCGGGAGGGCACGGGGAGCTGTTTTTT.

Only a few counts were recorded for this clonotype. This chain links TRBV20-1 with TRBJ2-2; D is undetermined. CDR3 length equals 10 residues. Germline values: CDR1 DFQATT, CDR2 SNEGSKA (reference sequence). V was cut by 5 bases and J by 9 bases, with 7 bases left in between. The CDR3, as DNA: TGCAGTGCTGGAAACAGGGAGCTGTTTTTT. Encoded protein: CSAGNRELFF.

The chain is built from TRBV20-1 and TRBJ1-1; the D gene is possibly TRBD1 (6 bases). The CDR3 is 14 amino acids. Germline lookup yields CDR1 DFQATT and CDR2 SNEGSKA (reference sequence). Trimming stripped 3 bases from V and 1 base from J, with 12 bases between. The CDR3 DNA follows: TGCAGTGCTAGGAAACAGGGCCCGAACACTGAAGCTTTCTTT. Translating gives CSARKQGPNTEAFF.

The table lists this clonotype with a few counts. The V gene is TRBV6-5, the J gene TRBJ2-7; 13 positions agree with TRBD2. The CDR3 spans 19 residues. V dropped 4 bases and J dropped 4; count of bases not matched to a gene: 16. Germline CDR1 MNHEY, CDR2 SVGAGI. CDR3 sequence (DNA): TGTGCCAGCAGTTCTTCCGGGACTAGCGGGGAGGGCCGTCGATACGAGCAGTACTTC. It translates to CASSSSGTSGEGRRYEQYF.

This clonotype has ten or more counts. This sequence joins TRBV27 and TRBJ2-1; TRBD2 matches at 7 bases. The V gene end was trimmed by 2 bases and the J gene end by 7 bases; junction bases not matched to a gene: 8. This CDR3 has 15 residues. Germline V gene lookup returns CDR1 MNHEY and CDR2 SMNVEV (reference sequence). CDR3 loop: CASSLIGGRRNEQFF. The CDR3, as DNA: TGTGCCAGCAGTTTAATTGGCGGGAGAAGGAATGAGCAGTTCTTC.

This clonotype came up many times. The chain joins TRBV2 to TRBJ1-5; the match to TRBD1 covers 10 bases. With 6 bases clipped from V and 6 bases from J, the junction kept 8 bases outside the gene matches. Germline assignment: CDR1 SNHLY and CDR2 FYNNEI. The CDR3 has 15 residues. CDR3 sequence (DNA): TGTGCCAGCAGCCAAGACAGGGGGCTGGGTCAGCCCCAGCATTTT. This translates into CASSQDRGLGQPQHF.

The V gene is TRBV24-1, the J gene TRBJ2-2, with D maybe TRBD1 (5 bases). The V gene lost 5 bases and the J gene lost 5 bases, with 11 bases spanning the gap. The germline V gene has CDR1 KGHDR and CDR2 SFDVKD. The CDR3 contains 14 residues. The CDR3 region is CATSAETATGELFF. CDR3 DNA sequence: TGTGCCACCAGTGCTGAGACAGCGACCGGGGAGCTGTTTTTT.

There are many counts of this clonotype. The rearrangement joins TRBV27 to TRBJ2-7; the D is unclear. V lost 7 bases, J lost 4 bases, and 17 bases lay in between. The CDR3 covers 14 residues. Germline CDR1 and CDR2: MNHEY and SMNVEV (reference sequence). The CDR3 loop reads CASTTRLGPYEQYF. CDR3 DNA sequence: TGTGCCAGCACCACACGTCTCGGGCCTTACGAGCAGTACTTC.

This clonotype was recorded many times. J is TRBJ2-7 and V is TRBV10-3, with 10 bases matching TRBD1. The germline V gene encodes CDR1 ENHRY and CDR2 SYGVKD. The CDR3 is made up of 17 amino acids. Trimming took 3 bases from V and 3 from J; bases not matched to a gene: 11. This chain's CDR3 is CAISETGTGVPNYEQYF. For the CDR3, the DNA is TGTGCCATCAGTGAAACCGGGACAGGGGTCCCTAACTACGAGCAGTACTTC.

The chain recombines TRBV27 with TRBJ2-3, with 7 bases identical to TRBD2. The V segment lost 2 bases and the J segment 6 bases; nucleotides outside the gene matches: 8. There are 15 residues in the CDR3. Germline V gene sequence: CDR1 MNHEY, CDR2 SMNVEV (reference sequence). The CDR3 DNA follows: TGTGCCAGCAGTTTAGGTTCGCGGGAGAAGGATACGCAGTATTTT. Amino acids: CASSLGSREKDTQYF.

The chain employs TRBV27 and TRBJ2-1, with 8 bases identical to TRBD1. Germline-derived CDR1 and CDR2 are MNHEY and SMNVEV (reference sequence). V lost 6 bases, J lost 6 bases, and 1 base stayed unmatched. This CDR3 contains 12 residues. CDR3 in DNA: TGTGCCAGCAGGACAGGGGTCAATGAGCAGTTCTTC. It yields the protein CASRTGVNEQFF.

This clonotype has a handful of counts. The rearrangement uses TRBV9 and TRBJ1-2; maybe TRBD1 (6 bases). V dropped 1 base and J dropped 4 bases, with 8 bases sitting between them. Germline lookup yields CDR1 SGDLS and CDR2 YYNGEE. The CDR3 spans 13 residues. The CDR3 DNA follows: TGTGCCAGCAGCGTACAGGGGAGCTATGGCTACACCTTC. Amino acids: CASSVQGSYGYTF.

V is TRBV29-1 and J is TRBJ1-1; 12 bases fit TRBD1. This CDR3 contains 16 residues. V was pared by 8 bases and J by 0 bases, with 10 bases of the junction left unmatched. The germline gives CDR1 SQVTM, CDR2 ANQGSEA. CDR3 protein: CSSAGTGGLVNTEAFF. Here the CDR3 DNA reads TGCAGCTCAGCCGGGACAGGGGGCCTGGTGAACACTGAAGCTTTCTTT.